This T cell receptor (beta chain) was sequenced for a study of T cell changes during pregnancy in multiple sclerosis. Germline V gene data show CDR1 as MNHEY and CDR2 as SVGAGI. The CDR3 is made up of 14 amino acids. V was clipped by 6 bases and J by 7 bases; unmatched bases: 9. Here immunoSEQ multiplex PCR was the method, and the copy in TCRdb shows in-frame clones only, minus some. Of tens of thousands of clones listed, 85% to 95% are singletons. This TCR derives from a female donor with multiple sclerosis, enrolled in a pregnancy study. The sample was peripheral blood. The J gene is TRBJ2-7, the V gene TRBV6-5; 10 nucleotides agree with TRBD1. CDR3 bases: TGTGCCAGCAGGAGCCCGGGACAGGGGCAGGAGCAGTACTTC. Translated, it gives CASRSPGQGQEQYF.